This T cell receptor (beta chain) is from a study of cytomegalovirus exposure and HLA in healthy donors. Study conclusions and caveats: Some public TCRs appeared in many individuals, while most sequences were rare. Researchers counted 150 to 200 TCR beta chains as cytomegalovirus-associated. Reportedly, cytomegalovirus status was diagnosed with high sensitivity and specificity.

The CDR3 is made up of 15 amino acids, end residues included. A word on this clone: Its matching antigen is unknown. The DNA is omitted, as the CDR3 cannot be located on it reliably, and the CDR3 follows TCRdb's listing.

The donors were members of the validation cohort, which comprised more than 90 subjects and was separate from the first cohort of 600 to 800 subjects. Method: immunoSEQ multiplex PCR; TCRdb's copy keeps in-frame clones and lacks some. The data contain 150,000 to 200,000 clones, around nine tenths of them singletons. The source is a man between 18 and 29 years old in good health and CMV-seropositive. The specimen sequenced was PBMCs. V and J are TRBV21-1 and TRBJ1-5; TRBD1 is the table's D call and was not checked against the DNA. TRBV21-1 is shown as a pseudogene. The chain's CDR3 is CASNKVGRGNQPQHF.